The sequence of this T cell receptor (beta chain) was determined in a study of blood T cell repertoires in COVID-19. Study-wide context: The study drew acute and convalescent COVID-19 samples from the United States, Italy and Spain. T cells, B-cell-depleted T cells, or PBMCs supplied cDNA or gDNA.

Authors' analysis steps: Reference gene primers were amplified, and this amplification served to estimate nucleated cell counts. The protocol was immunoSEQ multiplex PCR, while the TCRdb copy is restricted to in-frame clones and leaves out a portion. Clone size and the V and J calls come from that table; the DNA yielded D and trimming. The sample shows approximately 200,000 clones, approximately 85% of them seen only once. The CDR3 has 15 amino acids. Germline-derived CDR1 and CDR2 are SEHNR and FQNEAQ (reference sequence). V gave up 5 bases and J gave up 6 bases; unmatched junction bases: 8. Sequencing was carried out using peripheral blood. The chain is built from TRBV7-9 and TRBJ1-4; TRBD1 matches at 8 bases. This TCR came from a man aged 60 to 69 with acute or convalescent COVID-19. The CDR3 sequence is CASSPWTGRDEKLFF. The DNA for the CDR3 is TGTGCCAGCAGCCCTTGGACAGGGCGGGATGAAAAACTGTTTTTT.